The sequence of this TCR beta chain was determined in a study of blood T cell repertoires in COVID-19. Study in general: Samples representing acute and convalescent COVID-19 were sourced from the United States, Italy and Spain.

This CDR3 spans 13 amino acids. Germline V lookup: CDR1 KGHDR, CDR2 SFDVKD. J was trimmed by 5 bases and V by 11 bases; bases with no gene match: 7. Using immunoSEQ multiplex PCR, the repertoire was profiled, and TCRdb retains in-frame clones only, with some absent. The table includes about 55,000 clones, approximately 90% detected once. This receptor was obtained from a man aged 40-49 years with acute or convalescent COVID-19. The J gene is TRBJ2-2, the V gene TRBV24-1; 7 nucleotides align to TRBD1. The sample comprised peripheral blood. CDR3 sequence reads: CAIRDSQTGELFF. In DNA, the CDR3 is TGTGCCATCCGGGACAGCCAGACCGGGGAGCTGTTTTTT.